These 7 T cell receptor beta chains were sequenced from one sample in a study of regulatory T cells in long-lasting Graves disease. Documented time point: newly diagnosed GD, antithyroid drugs for less than 3 months. PBMC RNA was the source of the TCR library. Arm-PCR of CDR3 regions with iRepertoire HTBI primers generated TCR beta libraries. TCRdb redid the calling of the multiplex PCR reads with MiXCR, one entry per CDR3 protein. The sample has about 450,000 distinct CDR3 sequences, 16% seen once. A further study also used this sample, focusing on T cells in Graves' hyperthyroidism and ophthalmopathy.

The sequencing used peripheral blood mononuclear cells (PBMCs), collected at new diagnosis, from a patient treated with antithyroid drugs. These TCRs come from a woman between 25 and 40 years old with Graves disease.

This rearrangement joins TRBV5-4 to TRBJ2-2; TRBD1 matches at 7 bases. The CDR3 is 15 residues long. In germline, CDR1 is SGHNT, CDR2 YYREEE (reference sequence). V lost 0 bases to trimming and J lost 5 bases; unmatched junction nucleotides: 4. CDR3 coding DNA: TGTGCCAGCAGCTTGGAGGGGGCGCGGACCGGGGAGCTGTTTTTT. Translating gives CASSLEGARTGELFF.

The sample holds many counts of this clonotype. The genes are TRBV18 and TRBJ1-1; D might be TRBD1 (5 bases). The CDR3 runs to 15 residues. Germline CDR1 KGHSH, CDR2 LQKENI. With 3 bases removed from V and 0 bases from J, the gap between germline ends came to 11 bases. The CDR3 loop is CASSPPGRLNTEAFF. DNA for the CDR3: TGTGCCAGCTCACCCCCGGGACGGCTGAACACTGAAGCTTTCTTT.

The J gene is TRBJ2-1, the V gene TRBV20-1; 11 bases are shared with TRBD1. V gave up 0 bases and J gave up 4 bases; unmatched junction bases: 14. The CDR3 length is 19 residues. CDR1 is DFQATT, CDR2 SNEGSKA, per germline (reference sequence). CDR3 in DNA: TGCAGTGCTAGAGACTCCAGGACAGGGGGCCCCGGGCTTTACAATGAGCAGTTCTTC. This sequence encodes CSARDSRTGGPGLYNEQFF.

The sample holds many counts of this clonotype. In DNA, the CDR3 is TGTGCCAGCAGTAGGCTAGCGGGAGCCTCCGAGCAGTACTTC. This gives the protein CASSRLAGASEQYF. This chain uses TRBV7-9 with TRBJ2-7; 10 nucleotides agree with TRBD2. The CDR3 has 14 residues. J was trimmed by 6 bases and V by 6 bases; bases with no gene match: 8. Germline CDR1 is SEHNR and CDR2 is FQNEAQ (reference sequence).

This clonotype was seen just once. A single base separates this from a much larger clone, so it may be a read error. The chain links TRBV5-6 to TRBJ2-1; a weak D match, TRBD2 (5 bases). Germline V gene lookup returns CDR1 SGHDT and CDR2 YYEEEE. CDR3 length: 14 residues. The CDR3 DNA follows: TGTGCCAGCAGCTCTAGCTTAGACTACAATGCGCAGTTCTTC. This codes for CASSSSLDYNAQFF.

There are many counts of this clonotype. This chain uses TRBV9 with TRBJ2-5; no reliable D call. V lost 0 bases and J lost 4, with 7 bases in between. Germline V gene data show CDR1 as SGDLS and CDR2 as YYNGEE. The CDR3 extends over 13 amino acids. The CDR3, as DNA: TGTGCCAGCAGCGTAGAGGGAAGAGAGACCCAGTACTTC. Its protein is CASSVEGRETQYF.

This clonotype was seen many times. The chain joins TRBV27 to TRBJ2-3, with D hard to call. The CDR3 is 17 residues long. In germline, CDR1 is MNHEY, CDR2 SMNVEV (reference sequence). Trimming pared 7 bases from V and 5 bases from J, leaving 25 bases between. Written as DNA, the CDR3 is TGTGCCAGCACCCACCAAGCAGTCGGAAGTTCGGGAGATACGCAGTATTTT. Its protein is CASTHQAVGSSGDTQYF.